The present T cell receptor (beta chain) was sequenced within a study of T cells in Graves' hyperthyroidism and ophthalmopathy. Study conclusions and caveats: Most clonotypes expanded in the thyroid (above 0.001) were also present in blood. A median about 6.2 months before onset, the model predicted ophthalmopathy. Researchers report that a 13 V-J model separated ophthalmopathy from stable hyperthyroidism.

A remark on this clonotype: Its antigen is as yet unknown.

The germline CDR1 and CDR2 sequences are LNHDA and SQIVND (reference sequence). V gave up 6 bases and J gave up 2 bases, with 17 bases separating them. This CDR3 has 15 amino acids. Amplified TCR beta CDR3 regions came from RNA transcripts. The study used the HTBI primer set for a first-round RT-PCR of the TCR CDR3. TCRdb passed the multiplex PCR reads through MiXCR, listing each CDR3 protein once. Altogether roughly 560,000 distinct CDR3 sequences are present, around 15% being singletons, with the ten largest covering about 3.9%. A roughly 10 ml volume of fresh peripheral blood provided the PBMCs. This clonotype originated in a woman aged 40 to 55 with Graves' ophthalmopathy. The V call is TRBV19, the J call TRBJ2-7, with D possibly matching TRBD2 (6 bases). The sample comprised blood. The CDR3 DNA reads as TGTGCCAGTAGCCCCGTGTGGGGGGATCCCTACGAGCAGTACTTC. Its translation is CASSPVWGDPYEQYF.